This T cell receptor beta chain emerged from a study of blood T cell repertoires in COVID-19. The study counted Cohort 3 donors as recovered given two negative PCRs, clearance, or symptom resolution. Original handling: By means of reference gene primer amplification, nucleated cell counts were estimated. Sequenced by immunoSEQ multiplex PCR; TCRdb stores in-frame clones only, minus some. V and J calls plus clone size are reproduced from that table; the DNA served to infer D and trimming. The table shows under 300,000 clones, with 85% to 90% occurring only once. This TCR was sampled from a woman aged 18-29 years who had recovered from COVID-19. Material for sequencing was PBMCs or T cells enriched from blood (not recorded which).

The CDR3 region is CASSFASAKNIQYF. CDR3 in DNA: TGTGCCAGCAGCTTTGCGTCAGCCAAAAACATTCAGTACTTC. The chain recombines TRBV5-4 with TRBJ2-4; D gene ambiguous. Trimming took 2 bases from V and 0 from J, leaving 6 bases between them. Germline V gives CDR1 SGHNT, CDR2 YYREEE (reference sequence). CDR3 size: 14 residues.